These 9 T cell receptor beta chains were sequenced from one sample in a study of cytomegalovirus exposure and HLA in healthy donors. Researchers ran the PCR with 60 Vbeta and 13 Jbeta primers. Generated by immunoSEQ multiplex PCR, the TCRdb table keeps only in-frame clones and is missing some. Among about 120,000 clones, about 78% were seen once, and the ten largest hold roughly 12%. Sequenced: PBMCs. Source of these receptors: a woman aged 40 to 50 in good health and CMV-seropositive.

The chain links TRBV2 to TRBJ2-5; D is unclear. V was trimmed by 4 bases and J by 6 bases, leaving 3 bases between them. CDR3 length equals 10 residues. Germline CDR1 is SNHLY and CDR2 is FYNNEI. The CDR3 spells CASSAKTQYF. CDR3 nucleotides: TGTGCCAGCAGTGCAAAGACCCAGTACTTC.

The rearrangement joins TRBV2 to TRBJ1-1, with a possible D match to TRBD1 (6 bases). V lost 10 bases and J lost 10, with 22 bases in between. The CDR3 spans 13 residues. Per germline, CDR1 SNHLY and CDR2 FYNNEI. CDR3 sequence reads: CATGIAQGKVAFF. In DNA form, the CDR3 reads TGTGCCACCGGGATCGCGCAGGGGAAAGTAGCTTTCTTT.

This clone was counted only a few times. This chain uses TRBV5-4 with TRBJ2-1; D is undetermined. CDR1 and CDR2 (germline): SGHNT, YYREEE (reference sequence). The CDR3 is 15 amino acids. The V gene lost 4 bases and the J gene lost 3 bases, with 14 bases spanning the gap. CDR3 nucleotides: TGTGCCAGCAGCACCTCTGGGCGTTACTACAATGAGCAGTTCTTC. Protein sequence: CASSTSGRYYNEQFF.

This clone has only one observation. The rearrangement uses TRBV10-3 and TRBJ2-1; 8 nucleotides match TRBD2. The germline V gene encodes CDR1 ENHRY and CDR2 SYGVKD. V lost 7 bases to trimming and J lost 7 bases; unmatched junction nucleotides: 9. The CDR3 contains 14 residues. The CDR3 spells CAINPAGALNEQFF. The CDR3 DNA follows: TGTGCCATCAACCCAGCGGGGGCCCTAAATGAGCAGTTCTTC.

As for this clone: One junction end disagrees with the germline gene, perhaps due to a read error. The genes are TRBV29-1 and TRBJ2-1; D perhaps matches TRBD2 (5 bases). The germline V gene encodes CDR1 SQVTM and CDR2 ANQGSEA. CDR3 length: 12 amino acids. CDR3 sequence reads: CSVVSVGNGQFF. The CDR3 bases are TGCAGCGTTGTCTCAGTCGGGAATGGGCAGTTCTTC.

This CDR3 is CASSSTSGVPYEQYF. CDR3 in DNA: TGCGCCAGCAGCTCAACTAGCGGGGTGCCGTACGAGCAGTACTTC. V is TRBV5-1 and J is TRBJ2-5; 10 bases map to TRBD2. The DNA end is more similar to TRBJ2-7, so the J call may be wrong. The CDR3 extends over 15 amino acids. Germline loops: CDR1 SGHRS, CDR2 YFSETQ.

The gene calls are TRBV29-1 and TRBJ2-7, with 9 bases that match TRBD1. CDR1 is SQVTM and CDR2 is ANQGSEA in the germline V gene. V dropped 4 bases and J dropped 2; count of bases not matched to a gene: 6. The CDR3 runs 14 residues. The CDR3 DNA is TGCAGCGTTGGAACAGGGGGCGCGACCTACGAGCAGTACTTC. Its protein is CSVGTGGATYEQYF.

The rearrangement links TRBV5-1 to TRBJ2-3; 10 bases match TRBD2. The CDR3 is 14 residues long. The germline gives CDR1 SGHRS, CDR2 YFSETQ. J gave up 4 bases and V 5 bases, and 4 bases lay outside the gene matches. CDR3 in amino acids: CASRAGGPADTQYF. DNA of the CDR3: TGCGCCAGCAGAGCGGGGGGGCCAGCAGATACGCAGTATTTT.

This clone was detected a few times. This chain uses TRBV6-5 with TRBJ1-2; TRBD1 might be the D (5 bases). CDR1 and CDR2 from the germline V gene are MNHEY and SVGAGI. CDR3 length equals 16 residues. V was pared by 0 bases and J by 2 bases, with 13 bases between. CDR3 sequence: CASSYSGQVGNYGYTF. CDR3 DNA: TGTGCCAGCAGTTACTCGGGGCAGGTGGGAAACTATGGCTACACCTTC.